A selection of T cell receptor beta chains follows, all from one sample in a study of blood T cells in healthy people across ages. TCRdb redid the calling of the 5' RACE reads with MiXCR, one entry per CDR3 protein. The table has some 700,000 distinct CDR3 sequences, roughly 43% seen once. The sample comprised blood. The receptors here all came from an older woman in good health. The CDR3 runs from the conserved cysteine through the conserved F or W. D genes are given only for firm matches. Expanded clones get a size class; other rows say once, few or many, or leave the size out.

v_gene	d_gene	abundance	j_gene	CDR3aa	CDR3nt
TRBV12-3/TRBV12-4	.	many	TRBJ2-7	CASSLDYLKYF	TGTGCCAGCAGTTTGGACTACCTAAAGTACTTC
TRBV6-2/TRBV6-3	.	.	TRBJ2-4	CASSYSGATQNIQYF	TGTGCCAGCAGTTACTCTGGGGCTACCCAAAACATTCAGTACTTC
TRBV7-2	TRBD1	.	TRBJ1-4	CARSRSRQGSEKLFF	TGTGCCAGAAGCAGATCCCGACAGGGTAGTGAAAAACTGTTTTTT
TRBV4-2	.	few	TRBJ2-7	CASSQDWETTYEQYF	TGTGCCAGCAGCCAAGATTGGGAAACCACCTACGAGCAGTACTTC
TRBV5-1	.	once	TRBJ2-3	CASSLVAGAETQYF	TGCGCCAGCAGCTTGGTCGCGGGGGCAGAGACGCAGTATTTT
TRBV28	.	many	TRBJ2-1	CASSSTGTIDEQFF	TGTGCCAGCAGTTCTACAGGGACTATTGATGAGCAGTTCTTC
TRBV12-3/TRBV12-4	.	many	TRBJ2-5	CASSSGYPGTEQETQYF	TGTGCCAGCAGTTCCGGGTACCCCGGAACGGAACAAGAGACCCAGTACTTC
TRBV5-1	.	.	TRBJ1-4	CASSAQGFNEKLFF	TGCGCCAGCAGCGCCCAGGGTTTCAATGAAAAACTGTTTTTT
TRBV6-4	.	.	TRBJ2-1	CASSDSSRNHNEQFF	TGTGCCAGCAGTGACTCTTCACGTAATCACAATGAGCAGTTCTTC
TRBV5-1	.	.	TRBJ2-7	CASRTDVTYEQYF	TGCGCCAGCAGGACGGACGTCACCTACGAGCAGTACTTC
TRBV28	.	.	TRBJ2-7	CASSFSWGNEQYF	TGTGCCAGCAGTTTCTCTTGGGGGAATGAGCAGTACTTC
TRBV5-1	.	.	TRBJ2-1	CASSPAPGGSYNEQFF	TGCGCCAGCAGCCCAGCGCCCGGGGGTTCCTACAATGAGCAGTTCTTC
TRBV18	.	few	TRBJ2-6	CASSQTGSGANVLTF	TGTGCCAGCTCACAGACGGGCTCTGGGGCCAACGTCCTGACTTTC
TRBV24-1	.	few	TRBJ2-1	CATSDSLRSAYNEQFF	TGTGCCACCAGTGATTCCCTCCGAAGTGCCTACAATGAGCAGTTCTTC
TRBV6-2/TRBV6-3	TRBD1	few	TRBJ2-3	CASSLGTGADTQYF	TGTGCCAGCAGCCTAGGGACAGGGGCAGATACGCAGTATTTT
TRBV6-2/TRBV6-3	TRBD2	.	TRBJ2-5	CASSGLAGVWEQYF	TGTGCCAGCAGTGGACTAGCGGGAGTATGGGAGCAGTACTTC
TRBV7-2	TRBD2	few	TRBJ2-7	CASSWTSGSNYEQYF	TGTGCCAGCAGTTGGACTAGCGGGAGCAACTACGAGCAGTACTTC
TRBV28	TRBD2	.	TRBJ2-5	CASSSQAGARETQYF	TGTGCCAGCAGTTCCCAAGCGGGAGCCCGGGAGACCCAGTACTTC
TRBV12-3/TRBV12-4	.	.	TRBJ2-4	CASTAIQGFGAQYF	TGTGCCAGCACCGCCATACAGGGTTTTGGGGCCCAGTACTTC
TRBV18	.	.	TRBJ2-7	CASSPPSGSSYNEQYF	TGTGCCAGCTCACCCCCCAGTGGAAGCTCCTACAATGAGCAGTACTTC
TRBV3-1	.	.	TRBJ2-7	CASSHRVYEQYF	TGTGCCAGCAGCCACAGAGTCTACGAGCAGTACTTC
TRBV7-2	.	many	TRBJ2-1	CASSLAPSVTNEQFF	TGTGCCAGCAGCTTAGCACCTAGCGTAACCAATGAGCAGTTCTTC
TRBV10-3	TRBD1	.	TRBJ2-4	CAIRPDRGLGEQYF	TGTGCCATCAGACCCGACAGGGGGCTAGGTGAGCAGTACTTC
TRBV7-9	.	.	TRBJ2-3	CASSLIQPSTDTQYF	TGTGCCAGCAGCTTAATCCAGCCTAGCACAGATACGCAGTATTTT
TRBV3-1	.	.	TRBJ2-1	CASSQETVMYNEQFF	TGTGCCAGCAGCCAAGAGACCGTCATGTACAATGAGCAGTTCTTC
TRBV6-6	TRBD1	few	TRBJ1-5	CASRGTGYQPQHF	TGTGCCAGCAGAGGGACAGGGTATCAGCCCCAGCATTTT
TRBV4-3	TRBD2	few	TRBJ2-3	CASSPERLAGKRHFTDTQYF	TGCGCCAGCAGCCCCGAGCGACTAGCGGGAAAACGGCATTTCACAGATACGCAGTATTTT
TRBV5-1	TRBD2	.	TRBJ2-7	CASSLPLDHGLADNEQYF	TGCGCCAGCAGCTTGCCTTTGGACCATGGACTAGCGGACAATGAGCAGTACTTC
TRBV5-6	.	.	TRBJ2-7	CASRTGTSRYEQYF	TGTGCCAGCAGAACCGGGACATCGCGCTACGAGCAGTACTTC
TRBV6-2/TRBV6-3	TRBD2	.	TRBJ2-1	CASSSLAGLREQFF	TGTGCCAGCAGTTCTTTAGCGGGGCTACGGGAGCAGTTCTTC
TRBV3-1	.	.	TRBJ2-3	CASSQLGGGTDTQYF	TGTGCCAGCAGCCAATTGGGCGGGGGCACAGATACGCAGTATTTT
TRBV20-1	.	.	TRBJ1-1	CSASERGDTEAFF	TGCAGTGCTAGCGAGAGAGGGGACACTGAAGCTTTCTTT
TRBV29-1	TRBD2	.	TRBJ2-3	CSVVWASGRADTQYF	TGCAGCGTTGTCTGGGCTAGCGGGAGGGCAGATACGCAGTATTTT
TRBV10-3	.	many	TRBJ1-2	CAISDSDKNYGYTF	TGTGCCATCAGTGATTCCGACAAAAACTATGGCTACACCTTC
TRBV9	.	.	TRBJ1-4	CASSVDIGGVNERLFF	TGTGCCAGCAGCGTAGACATCGGAGGTGTAAATGAAAGACTGTTTTTT
TRBV24-1	TRBD1	.	TRBJ2-6	CATSGRDRTAANVLTF	TGTGCCACCAGTGGCAGGGACAGGACCGCGGCCAACGTCCTGACTTTC
TRBV2	.	.	TRBJ1-5	CASSVRRGPQPQHF	TGTGCCAGCAGTGTGCGGCGGGGTCCTCAGCCCCAGCATTTT
TRBV6-2/TRBV6-3	.	.	TRBJ2-7	CASSYSSYPGATSYEQYF	TGTGCCAGCAGTTACTCGTCGTATCCAGGGGCAACCTCCTACGAGCAGTACTTC
TRBV28	.	few	TRBJ2-6	CASSLAPGANVLTF	TGTGCCAGCAGTTTAGCTCCTGGGGCCAACGTCCTGACTTTC
TRBV12-3/TRBV12-4	TRBD1	.	TRBJ1-6	CASRPTQGVYNSPLHF	TGTGCCAGCAGGCCCACCCAGGGGGTCTATAATTCACCCCTCCACTTT
TRBV7-2	.	.	TRBJ2-7	CASSLGGGREQYF	TGTGCCAGCAGCTTAGGTGGCGGCCGCGAGCAGTACTTC
TRBV27	.	.	TRBJ2-7	CASSPGGGLHLYEQYF	TGTGCCAGCAGTCCGGGGGGCGGCCTCCACCTTTACGAGCAGTACTTC
TRBV27	.	.	TRBJ1-2	CASSHDSEYGYTF	TGTGCCAGCAGCCACGACAGTGAATATGGCTACACCTTC
TRBV7-2	.	.	TRBJ1-2	CASSLGQEAYGYTF	TGTGCCAGCAGCTTAGGACAGGAGGCCTATGGCTACACCTTC
TRBV12-3/TRBV12-4	TRBD2	few	TRBJ2-5	CASSLGASGRGETQYF	TGTGCCAGCAGTTTAGGGGCTAGCGGGAGGGGTGAGACCCAGTACTTC
TRBV5-6	TRBD2	.	TRBJ2-1	CASTLRISGRNKQFF	TGTGCCAGCACCCTACGGATTAGCGGGAGGAATAAGCAGTTCTTC
TRBV7-9	.	.	TRBJ2-7	CASSPLVYEQYF	TGTGCCAGCAGCCCCCTAGTCTACGAGCAGTACTTC
TRBV6-1	TRBD1	.	TRBJ2-7	CASSEDRTGAAASYEQYF	TGTGCCAGCAGTGAAGACCGGACAGGGGCCGCCGCCTCCTACGAGCAGTACTTC
TRBV20-1	.	.	TRBJ2-3	CSARASFGRITDTQYF	TGCAGTGCTAGAGCATCGTTTGGTCGGATCACAGATACGCAGTATTTT
TRBV6-5	.	.	TRBJ2-7	CASRRRAYGSCEQYF	TGTGCCAGCAGACGCCGGGCCTACGGCTCCTGCGAGCAGTACTTC
TRBV27	.	few	TRBJ2-7	CASSSIDRSSYEQYF	TGTGCCAGCAGTTCCATCGACAGAAGCTCCTACGAGCAGTACTTC
TRBV7-3	.	few	TRBJ2-7	CASSLAASYNEQYF	TGTGCCAGCAGCTTAGCGGCATCCTACAATGAGCAGTACTTC
TRBV7-2	TRBD2	few	TRBJ2-7	CASKLAGGTHEQYF	TGTGCCAGCAAATTAGCGGGGGGGACCCACGAGCAGTACTTC
TRBV12-3/TRBV12-4	.	.	TRBJ1-4	CASSVGQNEKLFF	TGTGCCAGCAGTGTAGGGCAGAATGAAAAACTGTTTTTT
TRBV29-1	TRBD1	many	TRBJ2-7	CSVGDRGLPYEQYF	TGCAGCGTGGGCGACAGGGGCCTACCCTACGAGCAGTACTTC
TRBV29-1	.	.	TRBJ1-5	CSVKENTNDQPQHF	TGCAGCGTAAAAGAGAATACCAACGATCAGCCCCAGCATTTT
TRBV20-1	TRBD2	.	TRBJ2-1	CSARPSGGREQFF	TGCAGTGCTCGCCCTAGCGGGGGCCGTGAGCAGTTCTTC
TRBV6-5	TRBD2	.	TRBJ2-7	CASSYSIAGASYEQYF	TGTGCCAGCAGTTACTCCATAGCGGGAGCGTCCTACGAGCAGTACTTC
TRBV10-3	.	many	TRBJ2-3	CAITGDSTDTQYF	TGTGCCATCACGGGGGATAGCACAGATACGCAGTATTTT